Below, one T cell receptor beta chain is given with its context. The sample comes from a study of blood T cell repertoires in COVID-19. Study at large: Both acute and convalescent COVID-19 samples were obtained from the United States, Italy and Spain.

Deletions cut 8 bases from V and 9 bases from J, with 20 bases between. CDR1 is SNHLY, CDR2 FYNNEI, per germline. The CDR3 extends over 14 amino acids. The assay was immunoSEQ multiplex PCR, and TCRdb's table has in-frame clones only and misses some. The data contain tens of thousands of clones, about 90% of them seen just once; the ten biggest clones take up approximately 4.6%. The sequencing input was peripheral blood. V and J are TRBV2 and TRBJ2-1, with TRBD2 as a possible D gene (6 bases). The clonotype was recovered from a human donor in a cohort sampled during active COVID-19. The CDR3 protein is CASQIGRPGGEQFF. In nucleotides, the CDR3 is TGTGCCAGCCAGATTGGACGGCCCGGGGGTGAGCAGTTCTTC.